The next 19 T cell receptor beta chains were all read from a single sample in a study of tumor-infiltrating lymphocytes in primary liver carcinoma (dated by TCRdb to the late 2010s). Instrument used: Illumina HiSeq 2500. TCRbeta-specific cDNA was reverse-transcribed from 500 ng total RNA using a constant-region primer and ProtoScript II reverse transcriptase. Three nested multiplex PCR rounds, following a slightly modified ARM-PCR procedure, were used to build the TCRbeta libraries. Each of the first two PCR rounds ran for about 10 cycles and used multiplex TRBV1-TRBV30 forward primers together with a Cbeta reverse primer. The public sequencing data were trimmed at Q25 with fastp and processed into clonotypes with MiXCR by TCRdb, which kept only in-frame beta chains. Each CDR3 protein gets just one entry, which takes the most common genes and DNA from the rows behind it. This sample lists hundreds of thousands of distinct CDR3 sequences; about 50% were detected once. About 18% of the sample rests with the top ten.

Blood RNA was extracted from unsorted whole blood using TRIzol reagent, and germline DNA was obtained with the DNeasy Blood & Tissue kit. The source material was peripheral blood. The receptors were sampled from a young woman with primary liver carcinoma and hepatitis B virus infection.

Comments on this clonotype: One end of the junction is discordant with germline, which a read error may explain. The chain joins TRBV6-2 or TRBV6-3 to TRBJ2-1, with 10 nucleotides matching TRBD2. Germline values: CDR1 MNHEY, CDR2 SVGEGT. The CDR3 runs 20 residues. CDR3 bases: TGTGCCAGCAGTCTCGATTCGGGACTAGCGCCCAGTTTGGGATACAATGAGGAGTTCTTC. Translated, it gives CASSLDSGLAPSLGYNEEFF.

Comment on this clonotype: At one end the junction does not follow the germline gene, possibly because of a read error. This chain joins TRBV11-2 and TRBJ2-7, with 11 bases identical to TRBD2. CDR3 size: 15 residues. The germline CDR1 and CDR2 sequences are SGHAT and FQNNGV. The DNA for the CDR3 is TGTGCCTGCAGCTTAAGAACTAGCGGGAGCTACGAGCAGTACTTT. This codes for CACSLRTSGSYEQYF.

This clonotype was picked up many times. The CDR3 coding sequence is TGTGCCAGCAGCCAAGGCGGGGCAGGGGGCTCCTACGAGCAGTACTTC. As protein: CASSQGGAGGSYEQYF. This sequence joins TRBV4-2 and TRBJ2-7, with D maybe TRBD1 (7 bases). V was trimmed by 1 base and J by 0 bases, leaving 13 bases between them. This CDR3 comprises 16 residues. Germline values: CDR1 LGHNA, CDR2 YNFKEQ.

In regard to this clonotype: The junction departs from the called germline gene at one end, perhaps through a read error. This chain links TRBV4-2 with TRBJ2-5; a weak D match, TRBD2 (5 bases). This CDR3 contains 16 residues. Looked up from germline, CDR1 is LGHNA and CDR2 is YNFKEQ. The CDR3 loop is CASGRASGTLQEAQYF. CDR3 in DNA: TGTGCCAGCGGCCGAGCATCGGGAACCCTCCAAGAGGCCCAGTACTTC.

This clonotype was recorded once. A much larger clone lies one base from this, so it may be a read error. The chain links TRBV12-5 to TRBJ2-1; a possible D gene is TRBD2 (6 bases). The CDR3 contains 12 residues. Germline assignment: CDR1 LGHNT and CDR2 FRNRAP. The CDR3 bases are TGTGCTAGTAGTTTGGAGACTAGTGAGCAGTTCTTC. Residues: CASSLETSEQFF.

V and J are TRBV6-6 and TRBJ2-7, with 8 bases lining up with TRBD1. This CDR3 region has 13 residues. The V gene's germline CDR1 is MNHNY and CDR2 SVGAGI (reference sequence). J was trimmed by 5 bases and V by 6 bases; bases with no gene match: 6. As DNA, the CDR3 is TGTGCCAGCAGGCGACAGGGGACCGACGAGCAGTACTTC. Its protein is CASRRQGTDEQYF.

V gene TRBV7-9 combines with J gene TRBJ2-5, with a weak D call TRBD2 (5 bases). Trimming pared 5 bases from V and 5 bases from J, leaving 18 bases between. Germline lookup yields CDR1 SEHNR and CDR2 FQNEAQ (reference sequence). The CDR3 is 15 residues long. The CDR3 nucleotides are TGTGCCAGCAGCCTCCGTGGTGGACTCCCCGAGACCCAGTACTTC. It yields the protein CASSLRGGLPETQYF.

This clonotype was picked up a small number of times. The chain recombines TRBV5-6 with TRBJ1-4; possibly TRBD1 for D (5 bases). Germline CDR1 is SGHDT and CDR2 is YYEEEE. Trimming left V 4 bases short and J 4 bases short, with 11 bases between. The CDR3 length is 14 residues. CDR3 region: CASSAGPRNEKLFF. CDR3 DNA: TGTGCCAGCAGCGCAGGGCCTCGTAATGAAAAACTGTTTTTT. Complete variable domain (other parts from reference TRBV5-6 and TRBJ1-4): DAGVTQSPTHLIKTRGQQVTLRCSPKSGHDTVSWYQQALGQGPQFIFQYYEEEERQRGNFPDRFSGHQFPNYSSELNVNALLLGDSALYLCASSAGPRNEKLFFGSGTQLSVL.

On this clonotype itself: A single base separates this from a much larger clone, so it may be a read error. This sequence joins TRBV5-4 and TRBJ2-5; D is uncertain. CDR1 SGHNT and CDR2 YYREEE come from the germline V gene (reference sequence). The length of the CDR3 is 15 residues. Written as DNA, the CDR3 is TGTACCAGCAGCTTGGAGATGGGTCGCCAAGAGACCCAGTACTTC. Translated: CTSSLEMGRQETQYF. The full variable domain, with the rest looked up from reference TRBV5-4 and TRBJ2-5, is ETGVTQSPTHLIKTRGQQVTLRCSSQSGHNTVSWYQQALGQGPQFIFQYYREEENGRGNFPPRFSGLQFPNYSSELNVNALELDDSALYLCTSSLEMGRQETQYFGPGTRLLVL.

A word on this clonotype: A single base separates this from a much larger clone, so it may be a read error. The J gene is TRBJ2-7, the V gene TRBV12-3 or TRBV12-4; 8 bases are a match to TRBD2. V trimming: 6 bases; J trimming: 4 bases; junction bases outside the gene matches: 8. The CDR3 spans 14 residues. The CDR3 coding sequence is TGTGCCAGCAGACCGAGCGGGAGTGCTTACGAGCAGTACTTC. Residues: CASRPSGSAYEQYF.

The V gene is TRBV30, the J gene TRBJ2-3; 9 bases are shared with TRBD1. There are 14 residues in the CDR3. The germline V gene encodes CDR1 GTSNPN and CDR2 SVGIG (reference sequence). V gave up 3 bases and J gave up 4 bases; unmatched junction bases: 5. In DNA, the CDR3 is TGTGCCTGGAGGCCCCGGGACAGGGCAGATACGCAGTATTTT. Encoded protein: CAWRPRDRADTQYF.

Ten or more counts support this clonotype. The chain uses TRBV12-3 or TRBV12-4 and TRBJ2-4, with D maybe TRBD1 (6 bases). The CDR3 is 14 amino acids. The ends were cut back, 11 bases at V and 3 bases at J, with 17 bases in the middle. CDR3 residues: CARPPGVGKNIQYF. CDR3 nucleotide sequence: TGTGCCCGACCCCCAGGGGTGGGCAAAAACATTCAGTACTTC.

The chain employs TRBV6-6 and TRBJ2-3; D gene unclear. The CDR3 contains 13 residues. Trimming took 2 bases from V and 2 from J, leaving 5 bases between them. The germline V gene has CDR1 MNHNY and CDR2 SVGAGI (reference sequence). CDR3 DNA: TGTGCCAGCAGTTACACCTACACAGATACGCAGTATTTT. This translates into CASSYTYTDTQYF.

Only a few counts were recorded for this clonotype. The V and J genes are TRBV4-1 and TRBJ2-3; D may be TRBD1 (6 bases). CDR3 size: 16 residues. V lost 4 bases, J lost 4 bases, and 18 bases lay in between. The germline V gene has CDR1 MGHRA and CDR2 YSYEKL. The CDR3 sequence: CASSLKEQGSADTQYF. DNA of the CDR3: TGCGCCAGCAGCCTAAAGGAACAGGGTTCAGCAGATACGCAGTATTTT.

Notes on this clonotype: A clone one base away is much larger, so this may be a read error. The chain employs TRBV5-1 and TRBJ2-5; D is perhaps TRBD2 (6 bases). The closer fit of TRBJ2-1 to the DNA end suggests the J call may be wrong. The CDR3 consists of 15 residues. Germline CDR1 and CDR2: SGHRS and YFSETQ. CDR3 coding DNA: TGCGCCAGCAGCTCCGGACCAGCGGGTTCTAATGAGCAGTTCTTC. Protein product: CASSSGPAGSNEQFF.

Details on this clonotype: Its ends do not fully match the called genes, so a read error is possible. The J gene is TRBJ2-7, the V gene TRBV6-2 or TRBV6-3; D possibly matches TRBD1 or TRBD2 (5 bases each). Germline V CDR1 and CDR2: MNHEY, SVGEGT. CDR3 length equals 13 residues. The CDR3 region has the DNA TGTACCAGCACACAGTGGGGGTCCTACGAGCAGTACTTC. Its translation: CTSTQWGSYEQYF.

Concerning this clonotype itself: An end of the junction differs from the germline gene, which may be a read error. The J gene is TRBJ1-2, the V gene TRBV6-5; 8 positions agree with TRBD1. This CDR3 comprises 14 residues. Germline values: CDR1 MNHEY, CDR2 SVGAGI. The CDR3 loop reads CVSSRLGQGGGYTF. For the CDR3, the DNA is TGTGTCAGCAGTCGACTCGGACAGGGAGGTGGCTACACCTTC.

On this clonotype: A read error is possible here, since a much larger clone lies one base away. The gene calls are TRBV4-2 and TRBJ2-1; maybe TRBD1 (7 bases). Germline V gives CDR1 LGHNA, CDR2 YNFKEQ. The CDR3 runs 17 residues. The CDR3, as DNA: TGTGCCAGCAGCCATGCCGCCGCGGGCAGGGGGGACAATAAGCAGTTCTTC. Encoded protein: CASSHAAAGRGDNKQFF.

Concerning this clonotype: A read error may produce the germline difference seen at one junction end. This rearrangement joins TRBV4-2 to TRBJ2-7; D remains ambiguous. Germline assignment: CDR1 LGHNA and CDR2 YNFKEQ. The CDR3 spans 15 residues. This chain's CDR3 is CASSQGSNRAYGQYF. The DNA of the CDR3 is TGTGCCAGTAGCCAAGGATCTAACAGAGCCTACGGGCAGTACTTC.